This entry lists 30 T cell receptor beta chains sequenced from one sample in a study of cytomegalovirus exposure and HLA in healthy donors. Use of 60 Vbeta and 13 Jbeta primers characterized the PCR. The data were produced by immunoSEQ multiplex PCR, yet TCRdb's version contains in-frame clones alone and is incomplete. The sample holds over 150,000 clones, roughly 78% seen once. The specimen was PBMCs. The source is a woman between 45 and 60 years old in good health and CMV-seropositive.

V and J are TRBV7-6 and TRBJ1-6, with 7 bases that match TRBD1. V trimming: 5 bases; J trimming: 1 base; junction bases outside the gene matches: 5. CDR1 is SGHVS, CDR2 FNYEAQ, per germline. This CDR3 is built from 16 residues. CDR3 coding DNA: TGTGCCAGCAGCCTACTGGGACAGTCCTATAATTCACCCCTCCACTTT. Residues: CASSLLGQSYNSPLHF.

V gene TRBV5-8 combines with J gene TRBJ1-3; maybe TRBD1 (5 bases). This CDR3 has 16 amino acids. Trimming removed 0 bases from V and 0 bases from J, with 10 bases in between. The germline gives CDR1 SGHTS, CDR2 YDEGEE. CDR3 loop: CASSLGGDSSGNTIYF. CDR3 in DNA: TGTGCCAGCAGCTTGGGGGGCGACAGCTCTGGAAACACCATATATTTT.

The chain combines TRBV2 with TRBJ2-3, with 9 bases aligning to TRBD1. Trimming cost V 3 bases and J 7 bases; bases outside gene matches: 11. The CDR3 consists of 16 residues. Germline loops: CDR1 SNHLY, CDR2 FYNNEI. The CDR3 DNA reads TGTGCCAGCAGTGACTCCGGGACAGGGAGGGTTAATACGCAGTATTTT. Translating gives CASSDSGTGRVNTQYF.

V and J are TRBV6-1 and TRBJ1-6; the D gene is possibly TRBD1 (5 bases). Trimming took off 6 bases at V and 13 bases at J, with 19 bases between the two ends. Germline CDR1 and CDR2: MNHNS and SASEGT. The CDR3 consists of 14 residues. In DNA, the CDR3 is TGTGCCAGCAGCCAACGGGGGGGTCTATTCCCCCTCCACTTT. Amino acid sequence: CASSQRGGLFPLHF.

The chain is built from TRBV9 and TRBJ2-5; D possibly corresponds to TRBD2 (6 bases). The J call may be mistaken, given a closer DNA end match to TRBJ2-7. The V gene's germline CDR1 is SGDLS and CDR2 YYNGEE. The CDR3 runs to 14 residues. The CDR3 nucleotides read TGTGCCAGCAGCGTCGGGCGGGGCGACTACGAGCAGTACTTC. Its translation: CASSVGRGDYEQYF.

This chain links TRBV6-5 with TRBJ1-1; D might be TRBD1 (5 bases). The CDR3 sequence is 15 residues long. V was cut by 2 bases and J by 1 base, with 11 bases left in between. Germline V gene lookup returns CDR1 MNHEY and CDR2 SVGAGI. For the CDR3, the DNA is TGTGCCAGCAGTTACACCCCTGGACAGAACACTGAAGCTTTCTTT. This codes for CASSYTPGQNTEAFF.

The rearrangement uses TRBV5-1 and TRBJ2-3; the match to TRBD2 covers 10 bases. V lost 4 bases, J lost 0 bases, and 11 bases stayed unmatched. This CDR3 has 18 amino acids. The germline CDR1 and CDR2 sequences are SGHRS and YFSETQ. The CDR3 region has the DNA TGCGCCAGCAGCCTCGGGACTAGCGTTCTAGCTAGCACAGATACGCAGTATTTT. It codes for CASSLGTSVLASTDTQYF. Using reference TRBV5-1 and TRBJ2-3 for the parts outside the CDR3, the full variable domain is KAGVTQTPRYLIKTRGQQVTLSCSPISGHRSVSWYQQTPGQGLQFLFEYFSETQRNKGNFPGRFSGRQFSNSRSEMNVSTLELGDSALYLCASSLGTSVLASTDTQYFGPGTRLTVL.

V usage is TRBV11-2 and J usage is TRBJ2-3, with TRBD1 identical over 8 bases. There are 16 residues in the CDR3. Germline CDR1 and CDR2: SGHAT and FQNNGV. J was trimmed by 3 bases and V by 1 base; bases with no gene match: 6. The DNA for the CDR3 is TGTGCCAGCAGCTTAGGGACAGGGTACGGGACAGATACGCAGTATTTT. Translating gives CASSLGTGYGTDTQYF.

A single count supports this clone. The gene calls are TRBV27 and TRBJ1-2; 8 bases map to TRBD1. CDR3 size: 13 residues. Germline-derived CDR1 and CDR2 are MNHEY and SMNVEV (reference sequence). Unmatched junction bases numbered 4, after V lost 6 bases and J lost 4 bases. CDR3 sequence (DNA): TGTGCCAGCAGGCCAGGGGGCACCTATGGCTACACCTTC. Protein sequence: CASRPGGTYGYTF.

With respect to this clone: One end of the junction varies from germline; a read error may be responsible. The rearrangement links TRBV7-9 to TRBJ1-6; D not certain. CDR1 is SEHNR and CDR2 is FQNEAQ in the germline V gene (reference sequence). The CDR3 spans 12 residues. The CDR3 region is CSSSLGNSPLHF. The DNA for the CDR3 is TGTTCCAGCAGCTTGGGCAATTCACCCCTCCACTTT.

To note about this clone: The sample has other DNA sequences that encode this CDR3 too. The genes are TRBV20-1 and TRBJ2-5, with D unclear. The CDR3 totals 11 residues. V was trimmed by 3 bases and J by 1 base, leaving 3 bases between them. CDR1 is DFQATT, CDR2 SNEGSKA, per germline (reference sequence). The CDR3 DNA reads as TGCAGTGCTAGCGGCCAAGAGACCCAGTACTTC. Translated: CSASGQETQYF.

The chain combines TRBV7-3 with TRBJ1-1; D perhaps matches TRBD1 (6 bases). The CDR3 consists of 14 residues. V lost 5 bases and J 1 base, leaving 11 bases between the germline ends. The germline V gene has CDR1 SGHTA and CDR2 FQGTGA. CDR3 DNA: TGTGCCAGCAGCCCCACAGGGCCGAACACTGAAGCTTTCTTT. Protein product: CASSPTGPNTEAFF. The full variable domain, completed using reference TRBV7-3 and TRBJ1-1, is GAGVSQTPSNKVTEKGKYVELRCDPISGHTALYWYRQSLGQGPEFLIYFQGTGAADDSGLPNDRFFAVRPEGSVSTLKIQRTERGDSAVYLCASSPTGPNTEAFFGQGTRLTVV.

Turning to this clone: One end of the junction does not line up with germline, which may come from a read error. The chain couples TRBV4-1 to TRBJ2-7, with D possibly matching TRBD1 (6 bases). The germline V gene encodes CDR1 MGHRA and CDR2 YSYEKL. The CDR3 spans 16 residues. The CDR3 is CASSQGVRGHSNERYF. CDR3 sequence (DNA): TGCGCCAGCAGCCAAGGCGTCAGGGGTCACTCTAACGAGCGGTACTTC.

The chain has TRBV6-1 and TRBJ1-4; 7 nucleotides match TRBD1. The V segment lost 7 bases and the J segment 8 bases; nucleotides outside the gene matches: 10. Per the germline V gene, CDR1 is MNHNS and CDR2 is SASEGT. The CDR3 spans 14 residues. The CDR3 here is CASTNKDRTEKLFF. CDR3 in DNA: TGTGCCAGCACAAACAAGGACAGGACGGAAAAACTGTTTTTT.

This rearrangement joins TRBV7-2 to TRBJ1-1; a possible D gene is TRBD1 (6 bases). Germline V gene lookup returns CDR1 SGHTA and CDR2 FQGNSA. This CDR3 region has 13 residues. Trimming shortened V by 2 bases and J by 8 bases, and 12 bases separated the two germline ends. This CDR3 reads CASSLRQAPEAFF. The CDR3 DNA reads TGTGCCAGCAGCTTACGACAGGCTCCGGAAGCTTTCTTT.

V and J are TRBV2 and TRBJ2-7; 7 bases line up with TRBD1. The germline gives CDR1 SNHLY, CDR2 FYNNEI. The junction had 5 bases not matched to a gene; V was cut back by 7 bases and J by 2 bases. The CDR3 runs 13 residues. The CDR3 loop reads CASKGAGPYEQYF. The CDR3 DNA reads as TGTGCCAGCAAGGGGGCAGGGCCCTACGAGCAGTACTTC.

V is TRBV9 and J is TRBJ2-1; maybe TRBD2 (6 bases). This CDR3 comprises 14 residues. V dropped 0 bases and J dropped 8 bases, with 12 bases sitting between them. CDR1 and CDR2 (germline): SGDLS, YYNGEE. The CDR3 coding sequence is TGTGCCAGCAGCGTAGCCGGGGGATGGGATGAGCAGTTCTTC. It translates to CASSVAGGWDEQFF.

The chain combines TRBV30 with TRBJ2-7; the D is unclear. V was clipped by 2 bases and J by 0 bases, with 5 bases between them. This CDR3 is 12 amino acids long. Per the germline V gene, CDR1 is GTSNPN and CDR2 is SVGIG (reference sequence). The CDR3 protein is CAWSRGSYEQYF. In nucleotides, the CDR3 is TGTGCCTGGAGTAGAGGCTCCTACGAGCAGTACTTC.

V usage is TRBV5-6 and J usage is TRBJ1-2; 9 nucleotides agree with TRBD1. Germline lookup yields CDR1 SGHDT and CDR2 YYEEEE. The CDR3 consists of 13 residues. V was pared by 5 bases and J by 8 bases, with 7 bases of the junction left unmatched. The CDR3 coding sequence is TGTGCCAGCAGGTCCACAGGGGGCCGGGGCTACACCTTC. Its translation: CASRSTGGRGYTF. Supplemented by reference TRBV5-6 and TRBJ1-2, the full variable domain reads DAGVTQSPTHLIKTRGQQVTLRCSPKSGHDTVSWYQQALGQGPQFIFQYYEEEERQRGNFPDRFSGHQFPNYSSELNVNALLLGDSALYLCASRSTGGRGYTFGSGTRLTVV.

This chain links TRBV15 with TRBJ2-1; TRBD2 is a possible D gene (5 bases). The CDR3 sequence is 13 residues long. V was shortened by 0 bases and J by 8 bases, with 8 bases between the two germline ends. CDR1 and CDR2 (germline): LNHNV, YYDKDF (reference sequence). In DNA form, the CDR3 reads TGTGCCACCAGCAGAGATTTGAGGGATGAGCAGTTCTTC. Translating it yields CATSRDLRDEQFF.

The chain combines TRBV10-3 with TRBJ2-1; tentatively, D is TRBD1 (6 bases). Trimming cost V 5 bases and J 6 bases, with 20 bases left between them. In germline, CDR1 is ENHRY, CDR2 SYGVKD. The CDR3 totals 16 residues. CDR3 protein: CAISLSGAPLFNEQFF. CDR3 in DNA: TGTGCCATCAGTCTATCAGGGGCCCCTCTCTTCAATGAGCAGTTCTTC.

This chain links TRBV5-5 with TRBJ1-5, with 8 bases identical to TRBD1. Germline V lookup: CDR1 SGHKS, CDR2 YYEKEE (reference sequence). The V segment lost 4 bases and the J segment 4 bases; nucleotides outside the gene matches: 7. The CDR3 totals 15 residues. The CDR3 coding sequence is TGTGCCAGCAGCACAGACGGACAGGGAAATCAGCCCCAGCATTTT. Protein: CASSTDGQGNQPQHF.

The V gene is TRBV4-1, the J gene TRBJ1-4, with D possibly being TRBD1 (5 bases). With 2 bases removed from V and 8 bases from J, the gap between germline ends came to 12 bases. Germline CDR1 is MGHRA and CDR2 is YSYEKL. The CDR3 length is 14 residues. The CDR3 sequence: CASSQLGENEKLFF. DNA of the CDR3: TGCGCCAGCAGCCAACTAGGGGAAAACGAAAAACTGTTTTTT.

This chain joins TRBV18 and TRBJ2-7; D may be TRBD2 (6 bases). The V gene's germline CDR1 is KGHSH and CDR2 LQKENI. V lost 0 bases and J 0 bases, leaving 15 bases between the germline ends. There are 17 residues in the CDR3. CDR3 sequence reads: CASSPPGGSLSSYEQYF. Here the CDR3 DNA reads TGTGCCAGCTCACCACCCGGGGGATCCCTAAGCTCCTACGAGCAGTACTTC.

This clone is a singleton in its sample. The gene calls are TRBV18 and TRBJ1-4; D ambiguous. V was clipped by 6 bases and J by 7 bases, with 12 bases between them. Germline V gene sequence: CDR1 KGHSH, CDR2 LQKENI. This CDR3 is 13 amino acids long. Written as DNA, the CDR3 is TGTGCCAGCTCCCTAGGTGTGGGTGAAAAACTGTTTTTT. Translating it yields CASSLGVGEKLFF.

The chain links TRBV19 to TRBJ1-4; 7 bases fit TRBD1. CDR1 and CDR2 from the germline V gene are LNHDA and SQIVND (reference sequence). Unmatched junction bases numbered 7, after V lost 6 bases and J lost 6 bases. The CDR3 has 14 residues. The CDR3: CASSHRGGDEKLFF. The CDR3 coding sequence is TGTGCCAGTAGCCACAGGGGCGGGGATGAAAAACTGTTTTTT.

The genes are TRBV6-5 and TRBJ1-1; 8 nucleotides match TRBD1. V trimming: 8 bases; J trimming: 6 bases; junction bases outside the gene matches: 8. The CDR3 covers 13 residues. Germline loops: CDR1 MNHEY, CDR2 SVGAGI. The CDR3 DNA reads TGTGCCAGCTTTCCCGACAGGGGCGCTGAAGCTTTCTTT. Encoded protein: CASFPDRGAEAFF.

This sequence joins TRBV14 and TRBJ1-2, with 8 bases that match TRBD1. In germline, CDR1 is SGHDN, CDR2 FVKESK. The CDR3 length is 13 residues. V gave up 10 bases and J gave up 2 bases; unmatched junction bases: 6. The CDR3 here is CAIRGQGNYGYTF. For the CDR3, the DNA is TGTGCCATCCGCGGACAGGGCAACTATGGCTACACCTTC.

The chain is built from TRBV7-6 and TRBJ2-7; D is ambiguous. CDR3 length equals 13 residues. The germline V gene encodes CDR1 SGHVS and CDR2 FNYEAQ. Trimming stripped 4 bases from V and 3 bases from J, with 10 bases between. This chain's CDR3 is CASSSSPFYEQYF. The DNA for the CDR3 is TGTGCCAGCAGCTCGTCCCCCTTCTACGAGCAGTACTTC.

This rearrangement joins TRBV19 to TRBJ2-7; 7 positions match TRBD1. This CDR3 has 14 amino acids. J lost 4 bases, V lost 3 bases, and 6 bases had no gene match. Germline V gene lookup returns CDR1 LNHDA and CDR2 SQIVND (reference sequence). The DNA of the CDR3 is TGTGCCAGTAGTATCCGGGACAGCCCTTACGAGCAGTACTTC. This codes for CASSIRDSPYEQYF.